This passage covers 7 T cell receptor beta chains from one sample sequenced in a study of a mutant IDH1 vaccine in newly diagnosed glioma. This table comes from immunoSEQ multiplex PCR, and its TCRdb copy is limited to in-frame clones, with some not included. The data hold 45,000 to 65,000 clones, with less than 75% observed a single time. These receptors have no known antigen. Described time point: week 47, end of study. A single vaccine dose contained 300 ug of mutant IDH1 20-mer peptide, and topical imiquimod was used with it. The sample in question was peripheral blood mononuclear cells (PBMCs), obtained from a glioma patient whose treatment included an IDH1 peptide vaccine. These receptors were taken from a middle-aged man with glioma. Some clones in this sample may be carry-over from other donors' samples.

This clone was found a few times. The V and J genes are TRBV27 and TRBJ2-7, with D possibly matching TRBD2 (6 bases). CDR3 length equals 14 residues. The V and J ends lost 4 bases and 6 bases respectively, with 16 bases between them. The germline V gene has CDR1 MNHEY and CDR2 SMNVEV (reference sequence). The CDR3 protein is CASSSGTAVGEQYF. CDR3 DNA sequence: TGTGCCAGCAGTTCCGGGACTGCAGTCGGCGAGCAGTACTTC.

This clone was observed a handful of times. V and J are TRBV5-1 and TRBJ2-3, with D perhaps TRBD2 (5 bases). CDR1 and CDR2 (germline): SGHRS, YFSETQ. Deletions cut 4 bases from V and 2 bases from J, with 11 bases between. The CDR3 sequence is 14 residues long. CDR3 sequence: CASSQPGITDTQYF. The CDR3 DNA sequence: TGCGCCAGCAGCCAACCGGGAATCACAGATACGCAGTATTTT.

V gene TRBV5-4 combines with J gene TRBJ1-6; 8 nucleotides line up with TRBD1. The CDR3 totals 17 residues. In germline, CDR1 is SGHNT, CDR2 YYREEE (reference sequence). J gave up 3 bases and V 3 bases, and 8 bases lay outside the gene matches. In DNA, the CDR3 is TGTGCCAGCAGCTCGGCCGGTGACAGGGGCTATAATTCACCCCTCCACTTT. Its translation: CASSSAGDRGYNSPLHF.

This clone has a single count. The CDR3 loop is CASRDLSATNEKLFF. The CDR3 region has the DNA TGTGCCAGTAGGGATCTCAGTGCAACTAATGAAAAACTGTTTTTT. V gene TRBV19 combines with J gene TRBJ1-4; no clear D gene. This CDR3 contains 15 residues. Trimming took off 6 bases at V and 0 bases at J, with 11 bases between the two ends. Germline values: CDR1 LNHDA, CDR2 SQIVND (reference sequence).

The rearrangement joins TRBV5-1 to TRBJ1-4; tentatively, D is TRBD1 (5 bases). V was clipped by 7 bases and J by 8 bases, with 18 bases between them. Per the germline V gene, CDR1 is SGHRS and CDR2 is YFSETQ. The CDR3 is made up of 14 amino acids. The CDR3 coding sequence is TGCGCCAGCGGCCCCGGGGGGGTTGCGGAAAAACTGTTTTTT. It encodes CASGPGGVAEKLFF.

V and J are TRBV13 and TRBJ1-2; D is perhaps TRBD1 (5 bases). The CDR3 runs to 16 residues. Germline V gene lookup returns CDR1 PRHDT and CDR2 FYEKMQ (reference sequence). Trimming removed 0 bases from V and 4 bases from J, with 15 bases in between. CDR3 sequence: CASSLGLRGEGYGYTF. The CDR3 nucleotides read TGTGCCAGCAGCTTAGGCCTTCGGGGGGAGGGCTATGGCTACACCTTC.

This chain connects TRBV5-5 to TRBJ1-5; TRBD1 matches 11 bases. This CDR3 is 17 amino acids long. The germline CDR1 and CDR2 sequences are SGHKS and YYEKEE (reference sequence). After removal of 1 base from V and 2 bases from J, the junction contained 5 bases not matched to a gene. The CDR3 DNA sequence: TGTGCCAGCAGCTTGCGCGGACAGGGGGCGGGCAATCAGCCCCAGCATTTT. Its translation is CASSLRGQGAGNQPQHF.